A selection of T cell receptor beta chains follows, all from one sample in a study of T cell changes during pregnancy in multiple sclerosis. Clones were read by immunoSEQ multiplex PCR, and TCRdb kept only the in-frame ones, dropping some. Among about 80,000 clones listed, around 91% were seen once. Sequencing used peripheral blood, obtained before pregnancy. All receptors derive from a female donor with multiple sclerosis, enrolled in a pregnancy study. The CDR3 runs from the conserved cysteine through the conserved F or W. A D gene is named only where the DNA matches it firmly.

V	D	J	CDR3
TRBV7-9	TRBD1	TRBJ1-1	CASSLTGGAGTEAFF
TRBV5-6	NA	TRBJ1-5	CASSFGRVLPYSNQPQHF
TRBV10-3	NA	TRBJ1-2	CAISEQGLEGYTF
TRBV4-1	TRBD1	TRBJ2-1	CASSQRIDRGPYNEQFF
TRBV6-1	TRBD2	TRBJ2-7	CASSGGLHHEQYF
TRBV2	NA	TRBJ2-5	CASKGDQETQYF
TRBV6-1	NA	TRBJ1-5	CASSGEDQPQHF
TRBV11-2	NA	TRBJ1-4	CASSPSQGRLNEKLFF
TRBV10-3	NA	TRBJ2-1	CAIGSSGSYNEQFF
TRBV4-3	NA	TRBJ1-5	CASSQDGEQPQHF
TRBV9	NA	TRBJ1-1	CASSRGGSGGTEAFF
TRBV4-3	TRBD2	TRBJ2-7	CASSRGLARYEQYF
TRBV6-6	NA	TRBJ2-7	CASRFMDNYPAEQYF
TRBV28	NA	TRBJ1-1	CASSLPIGSDVTEAFF
TRBV9	NA	TRBJ1-2	CASRYRAHGGYTF
TRBV2	NA	TRBJ1-5	CASNRNGADQPQHF
TRBV19	TRBD1	TRBJ1-2	CASSIRDRYGYTF
TRBV6-5	NA	TRBJ1-4	CASSYKGAYNEKLFF
TRBV7-9	NA	TRBJ2-4	CASSSQGAKNIQYF
TRBV29-1	TRBD1	TRBJ1-5	CSVEVDRGGPQHF
TRBV14	NA	TRBJ1-1	CASSQDFGRGAFF
TRBV19	NA	TRBJ1-5	CASTVRTEYSNQPQHF
TRBV7-9	TRBD1	TRBJ1-5	CASSLGAAGGSNQPQHF
TRBV30	NA	TRBJ2-7	CAWSNQGMYF
TRBV23-1	NA	TRBJ2-7	CASLIKPGYEQYF
TRBV7-3	TRBD1	TRBJ2-7	CASSFIRDRVSYEQYF
TRBV5-1	NA	TRBJ2-5	CASSLSGIQETQYF
TRBV10-3	NA	TRBJ1-1	CAISEPPAGDGHTEAFF
TRBV29-1	NA	TRBJ2-7	CSVVGLWGGTDYEQYF
TRBV7-8	NA	TRBJ1-5	CASSQGYNQPQHF
TRBV30	NA	TRBJ1-2	CAWSAPTRQRFGRGYTF
TRBV5-6	NA	TRBJ1-2	CASSPGRDFALNYGYTF
TRBV9	TRBD2	TRBJ2-5	CASSVGPAGDETQYF
TRBV5-4	NA	TRBJ1-3	CASSFGSRAQGNTIYF
TRBV29-1	NA	TRBJ1-1	CSVRMGTGTEAFF